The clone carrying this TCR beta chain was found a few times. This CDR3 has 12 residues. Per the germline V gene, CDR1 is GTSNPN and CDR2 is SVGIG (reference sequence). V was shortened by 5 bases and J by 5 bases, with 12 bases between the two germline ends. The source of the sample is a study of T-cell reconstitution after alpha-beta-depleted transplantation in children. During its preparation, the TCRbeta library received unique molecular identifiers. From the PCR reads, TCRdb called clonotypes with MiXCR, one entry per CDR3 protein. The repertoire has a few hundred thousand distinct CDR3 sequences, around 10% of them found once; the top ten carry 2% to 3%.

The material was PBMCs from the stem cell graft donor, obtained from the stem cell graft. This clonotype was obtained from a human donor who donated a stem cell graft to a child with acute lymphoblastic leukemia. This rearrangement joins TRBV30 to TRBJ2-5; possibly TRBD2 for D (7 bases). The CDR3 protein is CAWGRGYETQYF. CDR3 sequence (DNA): TGTGCCTGGGGGAGGGGGTACGAGACCCAGTACTTC.